These 9 T cell receptor beta chains originate from one sample sequenced in a study of blood T cell repertoires in COVID-19. TCRdb's table, derived via immunoSEQ multiplex PCR, lists solely in-frame clones and lacks some. Of about 300,000 clones detected, 80% to 95% appear once; the ten largest clones hold around 2.2%. Sequenced input: peripheral blood. These receptors came from a woman under 40 with COVID-19, enrolled during active disease.

This chain uses TRBV5-1 with TRBJ2-1; 13 bases align to TRBD2. Germline loops: CDR1 SGHRS, CDR2 YFSETQ. There are 15 residues in the CDR3. Trimming at V came to 3 bases and at J to 4 bases, leaving 1 base not matched to a gene. DNA of the CDR3: TGCGCCAGCAGCTCGGGACTAGCGGGGTACAATGAGCAGTTCTTC. Its protein product is CASSSGLAGYNEQFF.

The chain links TRBV27 to TRBJ1-1, with a possible D match to TRBD1 (5 bases). Trimming took off 3 bases at V and 6 bases at J, with 11 bases between the two ends. Germline CDR1 and CDR2: MNHEY and SMNVEV (reference sequence). The CDR3 contains 13 residues. CDR3 sequence: CASSFARGSEAFF. CDR3 coding DNA: TGTGCCAGCAGTTTTGCCCGGGGGTCTGAAGCTTTCTTT.

The chain's CDR3 is CASGRDSYGYTF. The CDR3 bases are TGTGCCAGCGGGCGGGACAGCTATGGCTACACCTTC. V usage is TRBV7-3 and J usage is TRBJ1-2; 7 bases line up with TRBD1. Trimming removed 8 bases from V and 4 bases from J; junction bases left unmatched: 4. This CDR3 is built from 12 residues. Germline CDR1 is SGHTA and CDR2 is FQGTGA.

J is TRBJ1-3 and V is TRBV7-2, with D possibly being TRBD1 (5 bases). Trimming shortened V by 3 bases and J by 2 bases, and 17 bases separated the two germline ends. CDR1 is SGHTA, CDR2 FQGNSA, per germline. This CDR3 comprises 17 residues. CDR3 nucleotides: TGTGCCAGCAGCTTTGAAGCCGGGACTGCAACTGGAAACACCATATATTTT. Translating it yields CASSFEAGTATGNTIYF.

The chain is built from TRBV29-1 and TRBJ1-1; D remains ambiguous. Germline V gene lookup returns CDR1 SQVTM and CDR2 ANQGSEA. Deletions cut 3 bases from V and 1 base from J, with 12 bases between. The CDR3 extends over 14 amino acids. This CDR3 reads CSVDDNPTNTEAFF. CDR3 nucleotides: TGCAGCGTTGACGATAACCCTACGAACACTGAAGCTTTCTTT.

This clone has a single count. This rearrangement joins TRBV25-1 to TRBJ1-2, with 7 bases aligning to TRBD1. The germline V gene has CDR1 MGHDK and CDR2 SYGVNS. The CDR3 loop spans 17 amino acids. Unmatched junction bases numbered 14, after V lost 3 bases and J lost 4 bases. CDR3 sequence (DNA): TGTGCCAGCAGTGACCCAGACAGGGCTCCAGGCACCTATGGCTACACCTTC. It is translated as CASSDPDRAPGTYGYTF.

The V gene is TRBV3-1 (or the pseudogene TRBV3-2), the J gene TRBJ1-2; 10 bases line up with TRBD1. The CDR3 totals 15 residues. The junction had 6 bases not matched to a gene; V was cut back by 4 bases and J by 4 bases. CDR1 LGHDT and CDR2 YNNKEL come from the germline V gene (reference sequence). The CDR3 protein is CASSLGTGDTYGYTF. CDR3 nucleotide sequence: TGTGCCAGCAGCCTTGGGACAGGGGACACCTATGGCTACACCTTC.

The V and J genes are TRBV11-2 and TRBJ2-3; no clear D. CDR3 length: 14 amino acids. V was clipped by 2 bases and J by 2 bases, with 8 bases between them. Germline CDR1 SGHAT, CDR2 FQNNGV. The CDR3 bases are TGTGCCAGCAGCTTATCGAGAGCCACAGATACGCAGTATTTT. Translated, it gives CASSLSRATDTQYF.

This clone was picked up a small number of times. This chain links TRBV6-5 with TRBJ2-3; D call uncertain. This CDR3 spans 11 amino acids. Germline loops: CDR1 MNHEY, CDR2 SVGAGI. The V and J ends lost 5 bases and 6 bases respectively, with 6 bases between them. CDR3: CASSPPDTQYF. The CDR3 coding sequence is TGTGCCAGCAGTCCCCCGGATACGCAGTATTTT.